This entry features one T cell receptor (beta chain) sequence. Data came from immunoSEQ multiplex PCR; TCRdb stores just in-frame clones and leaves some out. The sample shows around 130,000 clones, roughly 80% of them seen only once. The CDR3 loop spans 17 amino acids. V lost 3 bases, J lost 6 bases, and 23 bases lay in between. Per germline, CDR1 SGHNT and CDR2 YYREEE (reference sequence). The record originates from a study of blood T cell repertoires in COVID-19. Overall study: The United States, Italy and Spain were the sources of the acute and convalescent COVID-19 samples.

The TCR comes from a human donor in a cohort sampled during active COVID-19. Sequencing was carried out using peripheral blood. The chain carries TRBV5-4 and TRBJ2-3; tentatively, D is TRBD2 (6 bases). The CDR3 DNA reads TGTGCCAGCAGCTCGGGCGGAGGGCAGAGAATGGCCGATACGCAGTATTTT. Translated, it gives CASSSGGGQRMADTQYF.